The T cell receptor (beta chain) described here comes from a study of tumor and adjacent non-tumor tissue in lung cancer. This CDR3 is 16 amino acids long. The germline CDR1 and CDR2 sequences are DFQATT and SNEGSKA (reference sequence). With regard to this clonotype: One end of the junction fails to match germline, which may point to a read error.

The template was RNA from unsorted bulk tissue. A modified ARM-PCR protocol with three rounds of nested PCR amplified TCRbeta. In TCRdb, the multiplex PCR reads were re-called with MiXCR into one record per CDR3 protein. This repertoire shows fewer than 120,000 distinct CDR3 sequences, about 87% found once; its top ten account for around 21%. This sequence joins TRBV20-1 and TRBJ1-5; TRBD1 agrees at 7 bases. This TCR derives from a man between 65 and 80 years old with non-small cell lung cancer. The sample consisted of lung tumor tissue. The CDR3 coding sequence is TGCAGTGCCCCTGAGGAGATTGACAGGGTGAATCAACCCCAGCATTTT. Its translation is CSAPEEIDRVNQPQHF.